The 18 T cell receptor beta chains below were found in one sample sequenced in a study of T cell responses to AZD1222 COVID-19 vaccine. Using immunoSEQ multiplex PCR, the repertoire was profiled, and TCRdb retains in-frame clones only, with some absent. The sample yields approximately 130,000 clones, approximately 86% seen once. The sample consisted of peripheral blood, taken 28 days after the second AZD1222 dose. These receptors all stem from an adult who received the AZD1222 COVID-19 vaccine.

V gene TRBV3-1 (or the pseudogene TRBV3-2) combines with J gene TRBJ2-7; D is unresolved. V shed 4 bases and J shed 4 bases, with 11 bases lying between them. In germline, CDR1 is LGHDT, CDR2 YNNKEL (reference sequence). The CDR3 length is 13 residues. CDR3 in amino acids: CASSLTGPYEQYF. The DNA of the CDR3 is TGTGCCAGCAGCCTCACGGGCCCATACGAGCAGTACTTC.

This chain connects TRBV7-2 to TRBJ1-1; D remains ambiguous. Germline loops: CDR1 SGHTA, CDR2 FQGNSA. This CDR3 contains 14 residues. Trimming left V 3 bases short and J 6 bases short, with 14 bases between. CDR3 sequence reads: CASSFRGGVAEAFF. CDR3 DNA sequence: TGTGCCAGCAGCTTTAGAGGCGGTGTGGCTGAAGCTTTCTTT.

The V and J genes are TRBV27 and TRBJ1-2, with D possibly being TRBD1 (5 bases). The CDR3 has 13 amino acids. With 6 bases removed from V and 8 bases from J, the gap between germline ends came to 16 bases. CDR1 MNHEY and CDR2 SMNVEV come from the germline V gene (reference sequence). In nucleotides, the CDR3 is TGTGCCAGCAGGTTCAATGGGGGTATCGGCTACACCTTC. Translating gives CASRFNGGIGYTF.

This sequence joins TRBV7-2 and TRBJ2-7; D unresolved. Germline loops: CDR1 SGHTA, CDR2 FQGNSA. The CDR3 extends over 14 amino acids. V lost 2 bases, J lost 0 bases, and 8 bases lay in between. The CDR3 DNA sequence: TGTGCCAGCAGCTTATCCCAGGTCTCCTACGAGCAGTACTTC. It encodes CASSLSQVSYEQYF.

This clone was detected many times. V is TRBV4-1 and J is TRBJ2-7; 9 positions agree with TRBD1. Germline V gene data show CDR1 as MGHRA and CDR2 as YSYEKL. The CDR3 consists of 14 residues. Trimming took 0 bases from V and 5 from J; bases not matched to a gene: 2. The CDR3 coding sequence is TGCGCCAGCAGCCAAGAAGGACAGGGGAACGAGCAGTACTTC. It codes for CASSQEGQGNEQYF.

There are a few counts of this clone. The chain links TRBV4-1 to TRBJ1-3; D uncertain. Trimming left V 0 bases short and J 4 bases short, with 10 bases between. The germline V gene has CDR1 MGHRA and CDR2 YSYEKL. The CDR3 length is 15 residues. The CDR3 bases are TGCGCCAGCAGCCAAGATCGCAGGCCGGGAAACACCATATATTTT. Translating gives CASSQDRRPGNTIYF.

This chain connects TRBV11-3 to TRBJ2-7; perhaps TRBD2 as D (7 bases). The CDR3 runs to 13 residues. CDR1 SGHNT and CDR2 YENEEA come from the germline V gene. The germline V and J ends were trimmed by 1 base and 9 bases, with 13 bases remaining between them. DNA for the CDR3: TGTGCCAGCAGCTTAGGGAGGGGGGGATGGCAGTACTTC. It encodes CASSLGRGGWQYF.

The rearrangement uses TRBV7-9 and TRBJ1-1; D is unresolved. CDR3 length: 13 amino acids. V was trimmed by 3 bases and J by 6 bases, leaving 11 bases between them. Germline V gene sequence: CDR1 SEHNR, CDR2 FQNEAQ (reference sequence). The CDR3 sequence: CASSFTSVSEAFF. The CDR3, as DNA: TGTGCCAGCAGCTTCACGTCAGTGTCTGAAGCTTTCTTT.

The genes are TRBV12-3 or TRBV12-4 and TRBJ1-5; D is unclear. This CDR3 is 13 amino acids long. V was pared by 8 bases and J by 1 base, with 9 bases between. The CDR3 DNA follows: TGTGCCAGCGGCTCTCTAAGCAATCAGCCCCAGCATTTT. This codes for CASGSLSNQPQHF.

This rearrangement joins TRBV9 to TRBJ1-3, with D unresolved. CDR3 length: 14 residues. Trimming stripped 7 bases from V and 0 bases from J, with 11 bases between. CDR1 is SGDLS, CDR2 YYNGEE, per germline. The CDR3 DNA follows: TGTGCCAGCTCATGGACTTCCTCTGGAAACACCATATATTTT. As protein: CASSWTSSGNTIYF.

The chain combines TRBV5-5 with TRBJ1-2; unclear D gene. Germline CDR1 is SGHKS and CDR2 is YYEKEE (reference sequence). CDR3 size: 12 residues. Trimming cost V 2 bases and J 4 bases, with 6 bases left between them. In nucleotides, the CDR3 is TGTGCCAGCAGCTTAAGCGGCTATGGCTACACCTTC. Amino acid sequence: CASSLSGYGYTF.

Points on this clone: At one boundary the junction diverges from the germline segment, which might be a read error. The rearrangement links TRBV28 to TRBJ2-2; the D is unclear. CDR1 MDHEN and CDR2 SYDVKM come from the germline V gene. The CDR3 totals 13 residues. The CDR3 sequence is CAAMGENTGELFF. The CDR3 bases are TGCGCAGCGATGGGTGAGAACACCGGGGAGCTGTTTTTT.

The CDR3 DNA is TGTGCCTGGAACTCCGGGACAGGGAAGAGGGAGCAGTACTTC. Amino acid sequence: CAWNSGTGKREQYF. The chain employs TRBV30 and TRBJ2-7, with 9 bases identical to TRBD1. The length of the CDR3 is 14 residues. CDR1 and CDR2 from the germline V gene are GTSNPN and SVGIG (reference sequence). V lost 4 bases to trimming and J lost 7 bases; unmatched junction nucleotides: 11.

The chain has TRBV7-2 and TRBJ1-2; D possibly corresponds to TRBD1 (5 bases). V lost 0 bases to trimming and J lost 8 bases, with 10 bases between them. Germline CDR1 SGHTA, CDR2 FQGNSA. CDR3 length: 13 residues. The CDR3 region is CASSLALRGGYTF. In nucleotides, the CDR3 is TGTGCCAGCAGCTTAGCGCTACGGGGGGGCTACACCTTC.

The CDR3 loop is CASSYGTSVVQFF. CDR3 nucleotide sequence: TGTGCCAGCAGTTACGGGACTAGCGTGGTGCAGTTCTTC. This chain links TRBV6-2 or TRBV6-3 with TRBJ2-1; TRBD2 agrees at 10 bases. Germline CDR1 is MNHEY and CDR2 is SVGEGT. The J segment lost 12 bases and the V segment lost 2 bases, leaving 4 bases of the junction unmatched. The CDR3 runs 13 residues.

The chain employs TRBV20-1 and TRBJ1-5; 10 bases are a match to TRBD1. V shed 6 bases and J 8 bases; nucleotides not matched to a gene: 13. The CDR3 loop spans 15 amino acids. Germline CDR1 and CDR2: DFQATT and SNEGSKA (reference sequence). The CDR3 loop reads CSASSGTGDLEPQHF. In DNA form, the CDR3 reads TGCAGTGCGAGTTCCGGGACAGGGGATTTGGAGCCCCAGCATTTT.

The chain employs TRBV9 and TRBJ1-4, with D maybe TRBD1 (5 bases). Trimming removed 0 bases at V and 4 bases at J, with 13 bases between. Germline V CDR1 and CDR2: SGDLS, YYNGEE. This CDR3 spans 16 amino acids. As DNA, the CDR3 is TGTGCCAGCAGCGTAGATGGAGGAGGGGATAATGAAAAACTGTTTTTT. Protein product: CASSVDGGGDNEKLFF.

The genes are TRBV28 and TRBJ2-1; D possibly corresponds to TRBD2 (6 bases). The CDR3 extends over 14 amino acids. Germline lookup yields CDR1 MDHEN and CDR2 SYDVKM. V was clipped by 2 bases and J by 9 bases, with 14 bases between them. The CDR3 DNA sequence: TGTGCCAGCAGTTTAGTCGGGAGCGGCGGTGAGCAGTTCTTC. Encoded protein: CASSLVGSGGEQFF.